This T cell receptor beta chain appears in the sequencing data of a study of cytomegalovirus exposure and HLA in healthy donors. Libraries were prepared by immunoSEQ multiplex PCR; TCRdb keeps only in-frame clonotypes and omits some of them. This table has some 260,000 clones, 90% appearing once. This clone was picked up one time. The CDR3 contains 14 residues. In germline, CDR1 is MGHRA, CDR2 YSYEKL. With 3 bases removed from V and 0 bases from J, the gap between germline ends came to 8 bases. The rearrangement uses TRBV4-1 and TRBJ2-5; D is ambiguous. The TCR was taken from a woman in her 30s in good health and CMV-seronegative. Sample: PBMCs. The CDR3: CASSQDADQETQYF. For the CDR3, the DNA is TGCGCCAGCAGCCAGGATGCGGACCAAGAGACCCAGTACTTC.